This T cell receptor (beta chain) was observed in a study of cytomegalovirus exposure and HLA in healthy donors. General study findings and limits: In all likelihood, a cluster of highly shared sequence variants was a sequencing artifact.

Amplification used 60 Vbeta primers and 13 Jbeta primers. Measured with immunoSEQ multiplex PCR; TCRdb has only the in-frame clones, and not every one. In the table there are 150,000 to 200,000 clones, over 65% of which are singletons. Unmatched junction bases numbered 14, after V lost 6 bases and J lost 2 bases. Germline V gene data show CDR1 as MNHEY and CDR2 as SMNVEV (reference sequence). The CDR3 is made up of 18 amino acids. Comments on this clone: What it binds is not known.

The rearrangement uses TRBV27 and TRBJ2-7; 12 nucleotides agree with TRBD2. This receptor was taken from a man aged 60 to 75 in good health and CMV-seronegative. The sample comprised PBMCs. CDR3 sequence: CASRAGTSGLFTPYEQYF. CDR3 in DNA: TGTGCCAGCAGGGCCGGGACTAGCGGGCTATTTACACCCTACGAGCAGTACTTC.